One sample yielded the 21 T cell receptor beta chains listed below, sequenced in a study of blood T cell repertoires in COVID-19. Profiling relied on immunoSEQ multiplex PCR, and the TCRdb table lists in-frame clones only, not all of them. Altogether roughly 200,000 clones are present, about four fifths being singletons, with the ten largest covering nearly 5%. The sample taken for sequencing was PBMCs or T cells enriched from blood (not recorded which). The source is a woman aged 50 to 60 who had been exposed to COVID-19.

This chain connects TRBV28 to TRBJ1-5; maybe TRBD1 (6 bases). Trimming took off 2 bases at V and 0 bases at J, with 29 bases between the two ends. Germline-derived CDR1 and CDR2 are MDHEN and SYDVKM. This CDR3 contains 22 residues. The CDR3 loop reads CASSLKLGGGLYSDYSNQPQHF. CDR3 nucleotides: TGTGCCAGCAGTTTAAAGCTGGGCGGGGGCCTCTATTCCGATTATAGCAATCAGCCCCAGCATTTT.

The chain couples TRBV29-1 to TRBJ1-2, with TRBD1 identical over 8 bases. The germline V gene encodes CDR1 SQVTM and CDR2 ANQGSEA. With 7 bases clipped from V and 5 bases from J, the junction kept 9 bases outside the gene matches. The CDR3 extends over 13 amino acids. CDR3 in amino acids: CSAEAQGEYGYTF. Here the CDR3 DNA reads TGCAGCGCCGAGGCACAGGGGGAGTATGGCTACACCTTC.

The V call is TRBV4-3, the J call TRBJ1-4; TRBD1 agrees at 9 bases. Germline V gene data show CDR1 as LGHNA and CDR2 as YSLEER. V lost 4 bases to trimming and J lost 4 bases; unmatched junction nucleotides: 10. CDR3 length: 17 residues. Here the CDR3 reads CASSRTTGGNNNEKLFF. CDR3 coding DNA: TGCGCCAGCAGCCGAACGACAGGGGGGAATAATAATGAAAAACTGTTTTTT.

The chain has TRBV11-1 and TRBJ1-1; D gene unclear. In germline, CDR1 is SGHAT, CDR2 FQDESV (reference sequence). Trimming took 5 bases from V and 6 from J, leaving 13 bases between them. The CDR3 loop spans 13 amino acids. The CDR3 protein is CASSPRWKSEAFF. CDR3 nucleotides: TGTGCCAGCAGCCCGAGGTGGAAGTCTGAAGCTTTCTTT. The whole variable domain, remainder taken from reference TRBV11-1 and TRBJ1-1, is EAEVAQSPRYKITEKSQAVAFWCDPISGHATLYWYRQILGQGPELLVQFQDESVVDDSQLPKDRFSAERLKGVDSTLKIQPAELGDSAMYLCASSPRWKSEAFFGQGTRLTVV.

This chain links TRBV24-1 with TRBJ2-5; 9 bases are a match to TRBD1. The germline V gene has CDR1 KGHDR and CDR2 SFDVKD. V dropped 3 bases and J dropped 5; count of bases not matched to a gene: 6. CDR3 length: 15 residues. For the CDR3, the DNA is TGTGCCACCAGTGATGTGGACAGGGGCCTGGAGACCCAGTACTTC. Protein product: CATSDVDRGLETQYF.

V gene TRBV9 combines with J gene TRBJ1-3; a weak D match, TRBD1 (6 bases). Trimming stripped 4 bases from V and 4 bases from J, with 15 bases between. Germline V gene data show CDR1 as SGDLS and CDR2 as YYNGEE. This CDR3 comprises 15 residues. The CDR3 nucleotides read TGTGCCAGCAGCCACGGGGACATTCGGGGAAACACCATATATTTT. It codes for CASSHGDIRGNTIYF.

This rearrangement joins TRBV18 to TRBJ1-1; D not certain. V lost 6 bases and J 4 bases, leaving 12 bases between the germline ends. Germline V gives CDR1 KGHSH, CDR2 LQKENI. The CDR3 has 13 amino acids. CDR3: CASSPGNPTEAFF. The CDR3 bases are TGTGCCAGCTCCCCAGGCAACCCCACTGAAGCTTTCTTT. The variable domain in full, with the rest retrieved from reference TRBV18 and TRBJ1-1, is NAGVMQNPRHLVRRRGQEARLRCSPMKGHSHVYWYRQLPEEGLKFMVYLQKENIIDESGMPKERFSAEFPKEGPSILRIQQVVRGDSAAYFCASSPGNPTEAFFGQGTRLTVV.

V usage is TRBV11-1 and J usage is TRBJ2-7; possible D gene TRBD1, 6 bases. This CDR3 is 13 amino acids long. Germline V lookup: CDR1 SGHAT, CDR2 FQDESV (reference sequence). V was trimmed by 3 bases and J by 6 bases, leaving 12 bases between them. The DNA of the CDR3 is TGTGCCAGCAGCTTTGAAATGGACAGCGAGCAGTACTTC. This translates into CASSFEMDSEQYF.

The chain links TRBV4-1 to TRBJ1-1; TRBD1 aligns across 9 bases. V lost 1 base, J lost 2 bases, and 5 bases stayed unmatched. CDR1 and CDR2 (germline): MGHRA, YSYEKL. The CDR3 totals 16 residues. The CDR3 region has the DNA TGCGCCAGCAGCCAAGGGAACAGGGGGCCCAACACTGAAGCTTTCTTT. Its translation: CASSQGNRGPNTEAFF.

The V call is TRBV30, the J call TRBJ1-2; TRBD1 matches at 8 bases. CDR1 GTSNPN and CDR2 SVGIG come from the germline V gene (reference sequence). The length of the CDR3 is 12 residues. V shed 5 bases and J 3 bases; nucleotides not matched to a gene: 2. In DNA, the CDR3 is TGTGCCTGGGGACAGGGTGACTATGGCTACACCTTC. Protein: CAWGQGDYGYTF.

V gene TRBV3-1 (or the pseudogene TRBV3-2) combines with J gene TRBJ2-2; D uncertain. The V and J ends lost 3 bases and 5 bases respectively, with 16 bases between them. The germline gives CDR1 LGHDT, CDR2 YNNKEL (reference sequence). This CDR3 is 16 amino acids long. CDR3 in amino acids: CASSHEVRFGTGELFF. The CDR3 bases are TGTGCCAGCAGCCATGAGGTACGATTCGGGACCGGGGAGCTGTTTTTT.

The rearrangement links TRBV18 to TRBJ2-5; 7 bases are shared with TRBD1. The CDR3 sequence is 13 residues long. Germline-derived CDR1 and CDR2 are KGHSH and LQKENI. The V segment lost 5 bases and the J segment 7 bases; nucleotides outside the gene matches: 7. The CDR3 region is CASSEGAGGTQYF. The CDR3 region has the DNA TGTGCCAGCTCAGAGGGGGCCGGAGGGACCCAGTACTTC.

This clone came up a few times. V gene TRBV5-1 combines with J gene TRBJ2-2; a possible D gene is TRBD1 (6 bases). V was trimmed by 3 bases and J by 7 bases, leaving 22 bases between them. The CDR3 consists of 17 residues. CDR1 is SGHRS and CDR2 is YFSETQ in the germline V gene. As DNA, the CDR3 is TGCGCCAGCAGCTCATTCCGGGACAAGGGGCTGAACGGGGAGCTGTTTTTT. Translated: CASSSFRDKGLNGELFF.

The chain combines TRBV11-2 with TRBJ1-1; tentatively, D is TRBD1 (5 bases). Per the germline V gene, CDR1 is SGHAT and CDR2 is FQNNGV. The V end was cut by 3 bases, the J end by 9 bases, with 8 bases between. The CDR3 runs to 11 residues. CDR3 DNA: TGTGCCAGCAGCTTGGGGGGAAAAGCTTTCTTT. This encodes CASSLGGKAFF. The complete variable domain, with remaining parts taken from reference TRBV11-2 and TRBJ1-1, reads EAGVAQSPRYKIIEKRQSVAFWCNPISGHATLYWYQQILGQGPKLLIQFQNNGVVDDSQLPKDRFSAERLKGVDSTLKIQPAKLEDSAVYLCASSLGGKAFFGQGTRLTVV.

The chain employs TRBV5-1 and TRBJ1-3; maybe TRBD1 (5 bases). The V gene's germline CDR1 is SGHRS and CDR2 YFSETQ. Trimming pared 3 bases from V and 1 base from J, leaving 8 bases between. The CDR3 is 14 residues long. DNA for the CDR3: TGCGCCAGCAGCTCCTCAGGGTCTGGAAACACCATATATTTT. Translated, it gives CASSSSGSGNTIYF.

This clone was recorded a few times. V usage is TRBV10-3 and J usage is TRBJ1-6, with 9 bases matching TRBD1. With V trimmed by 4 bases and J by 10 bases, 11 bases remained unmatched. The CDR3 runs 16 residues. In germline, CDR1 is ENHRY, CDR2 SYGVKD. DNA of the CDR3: TGTGCCATCAGTGCGGGGTGGGGACAGGGCTCATCACCCCTCCACTTT. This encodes CAISAGWGQGSSPLHF.

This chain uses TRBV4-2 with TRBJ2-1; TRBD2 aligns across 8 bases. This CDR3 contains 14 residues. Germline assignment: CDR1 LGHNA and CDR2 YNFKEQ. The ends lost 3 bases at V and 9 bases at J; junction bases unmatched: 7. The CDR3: CASSHTGGPGEQFF. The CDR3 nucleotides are TGTGCCAGCAGCCATACGGGGGGGCCGGGTGAGCAGTTCTTC.

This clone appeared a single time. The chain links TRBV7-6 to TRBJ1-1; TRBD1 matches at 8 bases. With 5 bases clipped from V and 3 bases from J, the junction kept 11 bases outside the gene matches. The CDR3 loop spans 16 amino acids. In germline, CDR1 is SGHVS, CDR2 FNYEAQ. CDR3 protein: CASSPDREARDTEAFF. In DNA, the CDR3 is TGTGCCAGCAGCCCGGACAGGGAGGCCAGGGACACTGAAGCTTTCTTT.

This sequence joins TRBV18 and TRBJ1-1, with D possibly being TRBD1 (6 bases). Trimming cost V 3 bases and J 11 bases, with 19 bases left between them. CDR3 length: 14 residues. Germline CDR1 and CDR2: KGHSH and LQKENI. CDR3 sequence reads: CASSPGDKGAVAFF. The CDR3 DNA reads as TGTGCCAGCTCACCGGGGGACAAGGGAGCCGTGGCTTTCTTT.

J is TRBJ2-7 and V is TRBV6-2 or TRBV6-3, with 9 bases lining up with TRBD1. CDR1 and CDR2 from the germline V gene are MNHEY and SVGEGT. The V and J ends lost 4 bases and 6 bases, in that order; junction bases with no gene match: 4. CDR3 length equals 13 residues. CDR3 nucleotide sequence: TGTGCCAGCAGTTGGGACAGGGTATCCGAGCAGTACTTC. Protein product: CASSWDRVSEQYF.

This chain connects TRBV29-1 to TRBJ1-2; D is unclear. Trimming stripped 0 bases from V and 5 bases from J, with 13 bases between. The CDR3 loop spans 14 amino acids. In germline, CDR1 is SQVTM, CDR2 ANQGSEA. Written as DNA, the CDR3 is TGCAGCGTTGAAGAACCCCCTCCACGGTATGGCTACACCTTC. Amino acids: CSVEEPPPRYGYTF.